This TCR beta chain was captured in a study of T cell responses to AZD1222 COVID-19 vaccine. Overall study findings and caveats: CD4 TCRs associated with vaccination spanned spike, dominating at 160-218 and 743-854. Nearly half of spike-specific TCRs reportedly target variant regions that are unmutated in the B.1.351 and B.1.1.7 variants. Repertoires in all cases were sampled only once the peak T cell response had passed. Spike-specific TCR breadth and depth both grew after two AZD1222 doses.

Here immunoSEQ multiplex PCR was the method, and the copy in TCRdb shows in-frame clones only, minus some. Of 150,000 or so clones listed, approximately 90% are singletons. Points on this clone: Its antigen is unknown. It is unclear where the CDR3 begins or ends on the DNA, so no DNA is shown, and the CDR3 is as TCRdb lists it.

Looked up from germline, CDR1 is SGHAT and CDR2 is FQNNGV. The CDR3 length is 14 residues, termini included. The sequence was collected from an adult in good health. The chain links TRBV11-2 to TRBJ2-2. Specimen: peripheral blood, collected on day 0 of AZD1222 vaccination. The CDR3 is CASSLDFGAGELFF.